These 3 T cell receptor beta chains were sequenced from one sample in a study of blood T cell repertoires in COVID-19. Produced via immunoSEQ multiplex PCR; TCRdb's table is partial and in-frame only. Here the sample spans about 220,000 clones, 70% to 90% being singletons. The sequenced material came from peripheral blood. These receptors all stem from a woman in her forties or fifties with COVID-19, enrolled during active disease.

The chain has TRBV5-1 and TRBJ1-1; D gene ambiguous. The ends were cut back, 5 bases at V and 3 bases at J, with 14 bases in the middle. The CDR3 consists of 14 residues. Germline V CDR1 and CDR2: SGHRS, YFSETQ. The CDR3 DNA reads as TGCGCCAGCAGACCGGGAGTTCGTGACACTGAAGCTTTCTTT. It specifies CASRPGVRDTEAFF.

V usage is TRBV27 and J usage is TRBJ1-1, with D perhaps matching TRBD1 (5 bases). The CDR3 loop spans 13 amino acids. Trimming removed 5 bases from V and 3 bases from J, with 10 bases in between. In germline, CDR1 is MNHEY, CDR2 SMNVEV (reference sequence). The chain's CDR3 is CASSARDDTEAFF. In DNA form, the CDR3 reads TGTGCCAGCAGTGCCAGGGATGACACTGAAGCTTTCTTT.

V gene TRBV19 combines with J gene TRBJ2-7, with TRBD1 as a possible D gene (8 bases). V shed 6 bases and J shed 4 bases, with 31 bases lying between them. Germline lookup yields CDR1 LNHDA and CDR2 SQIVND (reference sequence). The CDR3 runs 19 residues. Here the CDR3 reads CASSTPGGRQGQNPYEQYF. The CDR3 DNA sequence: TGTGCCAGTAGCACGCCGGGGGGACGACAGGGGCAGAACCCTTACGAGCAGTACTTC.